The following is a TCR beta chain sequence with its context. PCR employed 60 Vbeta and 13 Jbeta primers. In the authors' workflow: Later, an analysis found some 80 million unique TCR beta chains, and approximately 10 million of these were shared. The assay was immunoSEQ multiplex PCR, and TCRdb's table has in-frame clones only and misses some. That table is the source of V, J and clone size, and D and trimming were worked out from the DNA. The repertoire consists of 140,000 to 150,000 clones, with less than 10% occurring once and the leading ten covering 1.8%. The data were obtained in a study of cytomegalovirus exposure and HLA in healthy donors. Germline loops: CDR1 LNHNV, CDR2 YYDKDF (reference sequence). The CDR3 is 12 residues long. Trimming stripped 0 bases from V and 10 bases from J, with 10 bases between.

The chain uses TRBV15 and TRBJ2-7; D gene unclear. The TCR was taken from a man between 45 and 60 years old in good health and CMV-seronegative. Sequenced: PBMCs. This chain's CDR3 is CATSRDLGFQYF. The CDR3 region has the DNA TGTGCCACCAGCAGAGATCTGGGCTTTCAGTACTTC.